These 12 T cell receptor beta chains were sequenced from one sample in a study of T cells after yellow fever vaccination. Each CDR3 protein is one row after TCRdb ran MiXCR on the 5' RACE reads. The table shows roughly 330,000 distinct CDR3 sequences, with around 6.8% occurring only once. The source was PBMCs, collected around 45 days after the first yellow fever vaccination. The receptors come from a man between 18 and 29 years old who received the YFV17D yellow fever vaccine.

The chain has TRBV24-1 and TRBJ2-1; the D gene is possibly TRBD1 (6 bases). The length of the CDR3 is 18 residues. Germline CDR1 and CDR2: KGHDR and SFDVKD. V was trimmed by 6 bases and J by 7 bases, leaving 27 bases between them. The CDR3 region is CATSNSRGPGQQMNEQFF. The CDR3 region has the DNA TGTGCCACCAGTAACTCGCGTGGACCGGGACAACAGATGAATGAGCAGTTCTTC.

The rearrangement joins TRBV7-9 to TRBJ2-3, with D possibly being TRBD2 (6 bases). From germline, CDR1 is SEHNR and CDR2 FQNEAQ (reference sequence). The CDR3 extends over 16 amino acids. The V and J ends lost 3 bases and 1 base respectively, with 14 bases between them. For the CDR3, the DNA is TGTGCCAGCAGCTTGGGAGGACCCCACCGCACAGATACGCAGTATTTT. Translation gives CASSLGGPHRTDTQYF. The full variable domain, in which reference TRBV7-9 and TRBJ2-3 provide the parts outside the CDR3, is DTGVSQNPRHKITKRGQNVTFRCDPISEHNRLYWYRQTLGQGPEFLTYFQNEAQLEKSRLLSDRFSAERPKGSFSTLEIQRTEQGDSAMYLCASSLGGPHRTDTQYFGPGTRLTVL.

This clonotype has just a few counts. The chain employs TRBV4-3 and TRBJ2-5; TRBD2 aligns across 8 bases. V lost 1 base and J lost 2; bases outside the gene matches: 3. CDR1 and CDR2 (germline): LGHNA, YSLEER. The CDR3 runs to 15 residues. Written as DNA, the CDR3 is TGCGCCAGCAGCCAAGGTAGCGGGACACAAGAGACCCAGTACTTC. Translation gives CASSQGSGTQETQYF.

This sequence joins TRBV14 and TRBJ2-7; tentatively, D is TRBD2 (6 bases). Germline V lookup: CDR1 SGHDN, CDR2 FVKESK. There are 15 residues in the CDR3. Deletions cut 2 bases from V and 4 bases from J, with 15 bases between. CDR3 residues: CASSQSSGGKYEQYV. As DNA, the CDR3 is TGTGCCAGCAGCCAAAGTTCAGGAGGGAAGTACGAGCAGTACGTC.

This chain connects TRBV20-1 to TRBJ1-5, with D uncertain. CDR1 and CDR2 from the germline V gene are DFQATT and SNEGSKA (reference sequence). This CDR3 is built from 13 residues. Trimming removed 3 bases from V and 0 bases from J, with 6 bases in between. The CDR3 spells CSASEDSNQPQHF. The CDR3 coding sequence is TGCAGTGCTAGCGAAGATAGCAATCAGCCCCAGCATTTT.

This clonotype was found a few times. CDR3 residues: CAISGGDQPQHF. CDR3 sequence (DNA): TGTGCCATCAGTGGGGGGGATCAGCCCCAGCATTTT. The J gene is TRBJ1-5, the V gene TRBV10-3, with D possibly TRBD1 on 5 matching bases. The CDR3 is 12 residues long. The ends were cut back, 4 bases at V and 5 bases at J, with 6 bases in the middle. CDR1 is ENHRY, CDR2 SYGVKD, per germline.

There are many counts of this clonotype. The J gene is TRBJ1-2, the V gene TRBV5-1, with a tentative D call TRBD1 (6 bases). This CDR3 region has 13 residues. Looked up from germline, CDR1 is SGHRS and CDR2 is YFSETQ. Trimming took off 3 bases at V and 5 bases at J, with 11 bases between the two ends. CDR3: CASSWDNPYGYTF. CDR3 nucleotide sequence: TGCGCCAGCAGCTGGGACAACCCTTATGGCTACACCTTC.

This chain connects TRBV7-8 to TRBJ2-1; 8 bases agree with TRBD2. The germline V gene has CDR1 SGHVS and CDR2 FQNEAQ. The CDR3 loop spans 15 amino acids. Trimming at V came to 3 bases and at J to 7 bases, leaving 8 bases not matched to a gene. CDR3: CASSFFGGGRNEQFF. The CDR3 DNA reads TGTGCCAGCAGCTTCTTCGGGGGGGGCCGGAATGAGCAGTTCTTC.

The table lists this clonotype with a few counts. The gene calls are TRBV5-1 and TRBJ2-3, with D perhaps TRBD2 (6 bases). The CDR3 length is 15 residues. Germline V gene data show CDR1 as SGHRS and CDR2 as YFSETQ. V dropped 0 bases and J dropped 2 bases, with 10 bases sitting between them. The CDR3 sequence: CASSLVPGDTDTQYF. The CDR3 DNA is TGCGCCAGCAGCTTGGTTCCGGGGGACACAGATACGCAGTATTTT. The variable domain in full, completed from reference TRBV5-1 and TRBJ2-3, reads KAGVTQTPRYLIKTRGQQVTLSCSPISGHRSVSWYQQTPGQGLQFLFEYFSETQRNKGNFPGRFSGRQFSNSRSEMNVSTLELGDSALYLCASSLVPGDTDTQYFGPGTRLTVL.

This clonotype was found many times. The J gene is TRBJ2-1, the V gene TRBV7-2, with 7 bases fitting TRBD1. The CDR3 length is 13 residues. Unmatched junction bases numbered 6, after V lost 4 bases and J lost 9 bases. CDR1 and CDR2 (germline): SGHTA, FQGNSA. The CDR3 is CASSYPRQGEQFF. In nucleotides, the CDR3 is TGTGCCAGCAGCTACCCTCGACAGGGTGAGCAGTTCTTC.

The chain combines TRBV12-3 or TRBV12-4 with TRBJ2-5; maybe TRBD2 (5 bases). Trimming pared 10 bases from V and 4 bases from J, leaving 19 bases between. The CDR3 runs 14 residues. The CDR3 DNA is TGTGCCACCTCCTCCGGGATAGTGACAGAGACCCAGTACTTC. This encodes CATSSGIVTETQYF.

This clonotype was counted only a few times. The chain joins TRBV5-4 to TRBJ2-3; 8 bases match TRBD2. This CDR3 has 14 residues. V was pared by 3 bases and J by 10 bases, with 10 bases of the junction left unmatched. CDR1 SGHNT and CDR2 YYREEE come from the germline V gene (reference sequence). CDR3 protein: CASSSGLGALSQYF. CDR3 DNA sequence: TGTGCCAGCAGCTCGGGACTAGGGGCACTGTCGCAGTATTTT.